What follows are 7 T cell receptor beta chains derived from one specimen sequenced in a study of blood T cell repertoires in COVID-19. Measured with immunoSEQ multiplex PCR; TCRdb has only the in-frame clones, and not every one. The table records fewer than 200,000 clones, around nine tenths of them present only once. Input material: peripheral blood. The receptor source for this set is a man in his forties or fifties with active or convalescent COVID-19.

CDR3 in DNA: TGTGCCAGTAGTATAGATCCCCCCCCCACGAACACCGGGGAGCTGTTTTTT. Protein: CASSIDPPPTNTGELFF. The chain is built from TRBV19 and TRBJ2-2; D ambiguous. The CDR3 has 17 residues. The V and J ends lost 0 bases and 0 bases respectively, with 11 bases between them. Looked up from germline, CDR1 is LNHDA and CDR2 is SQIVND (reference sequence). Full variable domain (rest looked up from reference TRBV19 and TRBJ2-2): DGGITQSPKYLFRKEGQNVTLSCEQNLNHDAMYWYRQDPGQGLRLIYYSQIVNDFQKGDIAEGYSVSREKKESFPLTVTSAQKNPTAFYLCASSIDPPPTNTGELFFGEGSRLTVL.

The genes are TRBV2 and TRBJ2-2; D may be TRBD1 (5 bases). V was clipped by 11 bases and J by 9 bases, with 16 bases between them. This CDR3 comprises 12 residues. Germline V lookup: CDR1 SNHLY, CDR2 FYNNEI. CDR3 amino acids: CAGSLGPRELFF. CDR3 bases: TGTGCCGGATCTTTGGGGCCTCGGGAGCTGTTTTTT.

The CDR3 loop is CASSSGGPISNEQFF. CDR3 in DNA: TGTGCCAGCAGTTCCGGGGGGCCAATTTCCAATGAGCAGTTCTTC. The chain links TRBV28 to TRBJ2-1; D perhaps matches TRBD2 (7 bases). The CDR3 covers 15 residues. Between the trimmed V and J ends, which lost 4 bases and 6 bases, there was a span of 16 bases. CDR1 is MDHEN and CDR2 is SYDVKM in the germline V gene.

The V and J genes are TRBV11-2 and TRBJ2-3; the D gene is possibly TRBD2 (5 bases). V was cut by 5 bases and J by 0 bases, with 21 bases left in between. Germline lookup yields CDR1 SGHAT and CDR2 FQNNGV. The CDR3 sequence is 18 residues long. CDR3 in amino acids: CASSRPSYREPSTDTQYF. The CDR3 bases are TGTGCCAGCAGCCGCCCTAGTTACCGGGAACCCAGCACAGATACGCAGTATTTT.

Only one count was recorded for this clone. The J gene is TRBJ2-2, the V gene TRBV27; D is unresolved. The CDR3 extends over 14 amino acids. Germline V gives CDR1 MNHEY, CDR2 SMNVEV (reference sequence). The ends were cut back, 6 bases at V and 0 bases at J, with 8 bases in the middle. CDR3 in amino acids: CASSHRSNTGELFF. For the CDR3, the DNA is TGTGCCAGCAGCCACAGATCGAACACCGGGGAGCTGTTTTTT.

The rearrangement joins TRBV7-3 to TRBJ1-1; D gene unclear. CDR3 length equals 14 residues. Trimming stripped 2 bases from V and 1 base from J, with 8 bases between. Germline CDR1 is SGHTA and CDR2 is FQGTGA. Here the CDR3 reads CASSLFGGNTEAFF. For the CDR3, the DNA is TGTGCCAGCAGCTTATTCGGAGGGAACACTGAAGCTTTCTTT.

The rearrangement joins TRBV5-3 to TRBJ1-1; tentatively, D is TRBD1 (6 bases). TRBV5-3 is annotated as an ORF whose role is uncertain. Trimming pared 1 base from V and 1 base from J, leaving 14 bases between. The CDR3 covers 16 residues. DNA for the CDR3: TGTGCCAGAAGCTTGACAGGGTCGAAATGGAACACTGAAGCTTTCTTT. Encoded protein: CARSLTGSKWNTEAFF.